This note documents a single TCR beta chain sequence. This sample was included in a study of blood T cell repertoires in COVID-19. Study-wide context: COVID-19 samples, acute and convalescent, were from the United States, Italy and Spain.

This CDR3 is 15 amino acids long. Trimming at V came to 1 base and at J to 7 bases, leaving 5 bases not matched to a gene. Germline values: CDR1 SGHNT, CDR2 YENEEA. Original handling: Amplification of reference gene primers provided the estimated nucleated cell counts. The repertoire was sequenced with immunoSEQ multiplex PCR; TCRdb's copy has only in-frame clones and lacks some. D and trimming were read from the DNA, whereas the V and J calls and clone size are those reported in that table. Among about 300,000 clones listed, roughly 83% were seen once. The V and J genes are TRBV11-3 and TRBJ2-4; TRBD2 matches at 9 bases. This clonotype originated in a human donor with COVID-19, enrolled during active disease. The donor label of this sample is uncertain. What was sequenced was peripheral blood. This chain's CDR3 is CASSLGAGGVNIQYF. The CDR3 region has the DNA TGTGCCAGCAGCTTAGGCGCGGGAGGGGTTAACATTCAGTACTTC.